Reported below is one TCR beta chain. Study processing details: The assay estimated nucleated cells by amplifying reference gene primers. The method was immunoSEQ multiplex PCR; TCRdb's version includes in-frame clones alone and lacks a portion of them. Clone size and V and J calls were adopted from that table, with D and trimming inferred from the DNA. The top ten hold approximately 10% of the sample, which has nearly 30,000 clones, around 89% seen once. This entry is derived from a study of blood T cell repertoires in COVID-19. Study overall: Sites in the United States, Italy and Spain provided acute and convalescent COVID-19 samples. T cells, B-cell-depleted T cells, or PBMCs supplied cDNA or gDNA.

The clonotype originates from a human donor in a cohort sampled during active COVID-19. The source material was peripheral blood.

CDR3 region: CASSYSTSGGYEQYF. The CDR3 DNA follows: TGTGCCAGCAGTTACTCGACTAGCGGGGGCTACGAGCAGTACTTC. The J gene is TRBJ2-7, the V gene TRBV6-5; 12 positions agree with TRBD2. V was clipped by 0 bases and J by 3 bases; unmatched bases: 0. CDR1 MNHEY and CDR2 SVGAGI come from the germline V gene. The CDR3 sequence is 15 residues long.